Listed below are T cell receptor beta chains from one sample, sequenced in a study of blood T cell repertoires in COVID-19. Sequencing used immunoSEQ multiplex PCR; TCRdb keeps in-frame clones, though not all of them. This table has about 150,000 clones, roughly 88% appearing once. Sequencing was performed on peripheral blood. These receptors were obtained from a man between 60 and 75 years old with COVID-19, enrolled during active disease. The CDR3 runs from the conserved cysteine through the conserved F or W. A D gene is named only where the DNA matches it firmly. Clone size is given for some rows only: seen once, a few or many times, or a class if the clone is expanded.

J gene,clone size,CDR3 length,V gene,D gene,CDR3 protein,CDR3 DNA
TRBJ2-5,-,16,TRBV15,TRBD2,CATSVSGGRGQETQYF,TGTGCCACCAGCGTAAGTGGCGGGAGGGGACAAGAGACCCAGTACTTC
TRBJ2-1,-,14,TRBV6-5,TRBD1,CASNRDRIDNEQFF,TGTGCCAGCAACCGGGACAGAATTGACAATGAGCAGTTCTTC
TRBJ2-7,-,15,TRBV6-2/TRBV6-3,TRBD2,CASSLLTSAVSEQYF,TGTGCCAGCAGTCTCTTGACTAGCGCGGTCAGCGAGCAGTACTTC
TRBJ2-5,-,15,TRBV3-1/TRBV3-2,TRBD2,CASSQGTSGQETQYF,TGTGCCAGCAGCCAAGGGACTAGCGGGCAAGAGACCCAGTACTTC
TRBJ1-2,-,14,TRBV6-6,-,CASSPRGGEGGYTF,TGTGCCAGCAGTCCACGGGGCGGGGAGGGGGGCTACACCTTC
TRBJ1-4,-,18,TRBV4-3,TRBD1,CASSQALTSDRGSEKLFF,TGCGCCAGCAGCCAAGCTTTAACTTCGGACAGGGGGTCTGAAAAACTGTTTTTT
TRBJ1-5,-,14,TRBV6-1,-,CASSEFRQNQPQHF,TGTGCCAGCAGTGAATTTCGACAGAATCAGCCCCAGCATTTT
TRBJ2-2,-,15,TRBV6-5,TRBD1,CASRLQGANTGELFF,TGTGCCAGCAGATTACAGGGGGCGAACACCGGGGAGCTGTTTTTT
TRBJ2-1,once,14,TRBV27,-,CASSNINSYNEQFF,TGTGCCAGCAGTAACATAAACTCCTACAATGAGCAGTTCTTC
TRBJ2-7,-,14,TRBV18,TRBD1,CASSPNRDSPIQYF,TGTGCCAGCTCACCGAACCGGGACAGCCCTATACAGTACTTC
TRBJ1-1,-,12,TRBV6-5,-,CASSYSRGEAFF,TGTGCCAGCAGTTACTCGAGAGGTGAAGCTTTCTTT
TRBJ1-2,few,14,TRBV18,TRBD1,CASSPDRGPDGYTF,TGTGCCAGCTCACCGGACAGGGGGCCGGATGGCTACACCTTC
TRBJ1-3,-,15,TRBV24-1,-,CATSDPTGSGNTIYF,TGTGCCACCAGTGACCCCACAGGATCTGGAAACACCATATATTTT
TRBJ1-1,-,15,TRBV28,-,CASSPGGKGNTEAFF,TGTGCCAGCTCACCTGGGGGGAAGGGGAACACTGAAGCTTTCTTT
TRBJ1-4,-,14,TRBV11-2,TRBD1,CASSPTGNNEKLFF,TGTGCCAGCAGCCCGACAGGGAATAATGAAAAACTGTTTTTT
TRBJ1-2,-,13,TRBV3-1/TRBV3-2,TRBD1,CASSPGTGYGYTF,TGTGCCAGCAGCCCCGGGACAGGTTATGGCTACACCTTC
TRBJ1-2,-,13,TRBV6-5,TRBD1,CASSLGQIYGYTF,TGTGCCAGCAGCTTGGGACAGATCTATGGCTACACCTTC
TRBJ1-1,once,12,TRBV28,-,CASIGGHTEAFF,TGTGCCAGCATAGGGGGTCACACTGAAGCTTTCTTT
TRBJ1-5,-,15,TRBV28,TRBD1,CASRKTGGSNQPQHF,TGTGCCAGCAGAAAGACAGGGGGGTCCAATCAGCCCCAGCATTTT
TRBJ1-1,-,16,TRBV11-3,-,CASSFLNLNPNTEAFF,TGTGCCAGCAGCTTCCTAAACCTAAACCCGAACACTGAAGCTTTCTTT
TRBJ1-2,-,14,TRBV6-4,-,CASSPGQFRYGYTF,TGTGCCAGCAGTCCCGGACAGTTTCGCTATGGCTACACCTTC
TRBJ1-1,few,15,TRBV7-9,-,CASSPNGARGTEAFF,TGTGCCAGCAGCCCCAACGGGGCGAGGGGGACTGAAGCTTTCTTT
TRBJ2-7,once,14,TRBV2,-,CASRRSSTEGEQYF,TGTGCCAGCCGGCGGTCATCTACGGAGGGTGAGCAGTACTTC
TRBJ1-3,-,14,TRBV7-2,-,CASRRGSSGNTIYF,TGTGCCAGCAGGAGAGGGAGCTCTGGAAACACCATATATTTT
TRBJ2-2,-,16,TRBV7-3,TRBD1,CASSSRDRGRIGELFF,TGTGCCAGCAGCTCCCGGGACAGGGGGCGGATCGGGGAGCTGTTTTTT
TRBJ2-7,-,16,TRBV9,-,CASSKGWGVGNYEQYF,TGTGCCAGCAGCAAAGGGTGGGGAGTGGGTAACTACGAGCAGTACTTC
TRBJ1-2,-,15,TRBV19,-,CASSAPKTGNYGYTF,TGTGCCAGTAGTGCCCCTAAGACGGGTAACTATGGCTACACCTTC
TRBJ1-1,-,16,TRBV27,-,CASSLRLRGMNTEAFF,TGTGCCAGCAGTTTAAGGCTCCGAGGAATGAACACTGAAGCTTTCTTT
TRBJ1-1,-,16,TRBV19,TRBD1,CASSEQPGQGRPEAFF,TGTGCCAGTAGCGAACAACCGGGACAGGGTAGGCCTGAAGCTTTCTTT
TRBJ2-3,-,14,TRBV15,-,CATSSPDFGDTQYF,TGTGCCACCAGCAGCCCCGACTTTGGAGATACGCAGTATTTT
TRBJ1-2,-,13,TRBV27,-,CASSYGQAGGYTF,TGTGCCAGCAGTTACGGCCAGGCGGGTGGCTACACCTTC
TRBJ1-4,-,11,TRBV2,-,CASTLVEKLFF,TGTGCCAGCACCTTAGTTGAAAAACTGTTTTTT
TRBJ1-3,-,13,TRBV7-9,-,CATAPGAGNTIYF,TGTGCCACCGCGCCGGGGGCTGGAAACACCATATATTTT
TRBJ2-1,-,15,TRBV9,TRBD2,CASSVDGLALNEQFF,TGTGCCAGCAGCGTAGACGGACTAGCCCTCAATGAGCAGTTCTTC
TRBJ2-3,-,14,TRBV5-8,-,CASSRAGVGDTQYF,TGTGCCAGCAGCCGTGCCGGGGTTGGAGATACGCAGTATTTT
TRBJ1-3,-,16,TRBV5-5,-,CASSLGRTTSGNTIYF,TGTGCCAGCAGCTTGGGTAGGACAACCTCTGGAAACACCATATATTTT
TRBJ2-3,-,13,TRBV6-6,TRBD1,CASSSGQGDTQYF,TGTGCCAGCAGTTCGGGACAGGGGGATACGCAGTATTTT
TRBJ1-2,-,13,TRBV15,-,CATRRGIDYGYTF,TGTGCCACCCGGAGGGGAATCGACTATGGCTACACCTTC
TRBJ2-7,-,14,TRBV13,-,CASSFRTGSYEQYF,TGTGCCAGCAGCTTTAGGACGGGATCCTACGAGCAGTACTTC
TRBJ1-1,-,14,TRBV7-2,TRBD1,CASSWTGGSTEAFF,TGTGCCAGCAGCTGGACAGGGGGGAGCACTGAAGCTTTCTTT
TRBJ2-3,-,19,TRBV19,TRBD2,CASVNTGTSRHSSTDTQYF,TGTGCCAGTGTCAATACCGGGACTAGCAGACATTCTAGCACAGATACGCAGTATTTT
TRBJ1-1,-,15,TRBV11-2,-,CASSLVWQGGTEAFF,TGTGCCAGCAGCTTAGTATGGCAGGGAGGCACTGAAGCTTTCTTT
TRBJ2-3,once,14,TRBV7-2,TRBD2,CASRGTSLTDTQYF,TGTGCCAGCAGGGGGACTAGCCTCACAGATACGCAGTATTTT
TRBJ1-1,-,13,TRBV15,-,CATKDTVNTEAFF,TGTGCCACCAAGGACACGGTGAACACTGAAGCTTTCTTT
TRBJ1-3,-,13,TRBV24-1,-,CASQGSSGNTIYF,TGTGCCTCGCAGGGGAGCTCTGGAAACACCATATATTTT
TRBJ2-5,few,13,TRBV3-1/TRBV3-2,-,CASSQEGVETQYF,TGTGCCAGCAGCCAAGAAGGGGTAGAGACCCAGTACTTC
TRBJ2-3,-,14,TRBV6-4,TRBD2,CATLPREGTDTQYF,TGTGCCACCCTCCCCCGGGAGGGGACAGATACGCAGTATTTT
TRBJ1-1,-,14,TRBV28,-,CASVQEFMNTEAFF,TGTGCCAGCGTTCAGGAATTCATGAACACTGAAGCTTTCTTT
TRBJ2-7,once,14,TRBV18,TRBD1,CASSPGTGAYEQYF,TGTGCCAGCTCACCAGGGACAGGGGCCTACGAGCAGTACTTC
TRBJ2-2,-,18,TRBV2,TRBD2,CASSARVSGGLGTGELFF,TGTGCCAGCAGTGCGAGGGTTAGCGGGGGCCTGGGGACCGGGGAGCTGTTTTTT
TRBJ1-2,-,16,TRBV24-1,-,CATSDSNPTGFRSYTF,TGTGCCACCAGTGATTCTAATCCGACAGGTTTTAGAAGCTACACCTTC
TRBJ2-3,once,13,TRBV2,-,CASSVGITDTQYF,TGTGCCAGCAGTGTCGGTATCACAGATACGCAGTATTTT
TRBJ1-4,-,15,TRBV6-1,-,CASSEIEGANEKLFF,TGTGCCAGCAGCGAGATTGAGGGGGCTAATGAAAAACTGTTTTTT
TRBJ1-2,-,13,TRBV13,-,CASRPGQWYGYTF,TGTGCCAGCAGACCTGGACAGTGGTATGGCTACACCTTC
TRBJ2-7,-,14,TRBV19,TRBD1,CASSSTDRVYEQYF,TGTGCCAGTTCTTCAACGGACAGGGTCTACGAGCAGTACTTC
TRBJ2-3,-,13,TRBV14,-,CASSQVVLDTQYF,TGTGCCAGCAGCCAAGTAGTTCTGGATACGCAGTATTTT
TRBJ2-7,once,12,TRBV5-6,-,CASSLASGQQYF,TGTGCCAGCAGCTTGGCCTCAGGGCAGCAGTACTTC
TRBJ2-5,-,16,TRBV6-2/TRBV6-3,TRBD1,CASRPIPRGRGETQYF,TGTGCCAGCAGGCCTATCCCCAGGGGGCGAGGGGAGACCCAGTACTTC
TRBJ1-5,-,15,TRBV15,TRBD1,CATSSGATGNQPQHF,TGTGCCACCAGCAGTGGGGCGACAGGGAATCAGCCCCAGCATTTT